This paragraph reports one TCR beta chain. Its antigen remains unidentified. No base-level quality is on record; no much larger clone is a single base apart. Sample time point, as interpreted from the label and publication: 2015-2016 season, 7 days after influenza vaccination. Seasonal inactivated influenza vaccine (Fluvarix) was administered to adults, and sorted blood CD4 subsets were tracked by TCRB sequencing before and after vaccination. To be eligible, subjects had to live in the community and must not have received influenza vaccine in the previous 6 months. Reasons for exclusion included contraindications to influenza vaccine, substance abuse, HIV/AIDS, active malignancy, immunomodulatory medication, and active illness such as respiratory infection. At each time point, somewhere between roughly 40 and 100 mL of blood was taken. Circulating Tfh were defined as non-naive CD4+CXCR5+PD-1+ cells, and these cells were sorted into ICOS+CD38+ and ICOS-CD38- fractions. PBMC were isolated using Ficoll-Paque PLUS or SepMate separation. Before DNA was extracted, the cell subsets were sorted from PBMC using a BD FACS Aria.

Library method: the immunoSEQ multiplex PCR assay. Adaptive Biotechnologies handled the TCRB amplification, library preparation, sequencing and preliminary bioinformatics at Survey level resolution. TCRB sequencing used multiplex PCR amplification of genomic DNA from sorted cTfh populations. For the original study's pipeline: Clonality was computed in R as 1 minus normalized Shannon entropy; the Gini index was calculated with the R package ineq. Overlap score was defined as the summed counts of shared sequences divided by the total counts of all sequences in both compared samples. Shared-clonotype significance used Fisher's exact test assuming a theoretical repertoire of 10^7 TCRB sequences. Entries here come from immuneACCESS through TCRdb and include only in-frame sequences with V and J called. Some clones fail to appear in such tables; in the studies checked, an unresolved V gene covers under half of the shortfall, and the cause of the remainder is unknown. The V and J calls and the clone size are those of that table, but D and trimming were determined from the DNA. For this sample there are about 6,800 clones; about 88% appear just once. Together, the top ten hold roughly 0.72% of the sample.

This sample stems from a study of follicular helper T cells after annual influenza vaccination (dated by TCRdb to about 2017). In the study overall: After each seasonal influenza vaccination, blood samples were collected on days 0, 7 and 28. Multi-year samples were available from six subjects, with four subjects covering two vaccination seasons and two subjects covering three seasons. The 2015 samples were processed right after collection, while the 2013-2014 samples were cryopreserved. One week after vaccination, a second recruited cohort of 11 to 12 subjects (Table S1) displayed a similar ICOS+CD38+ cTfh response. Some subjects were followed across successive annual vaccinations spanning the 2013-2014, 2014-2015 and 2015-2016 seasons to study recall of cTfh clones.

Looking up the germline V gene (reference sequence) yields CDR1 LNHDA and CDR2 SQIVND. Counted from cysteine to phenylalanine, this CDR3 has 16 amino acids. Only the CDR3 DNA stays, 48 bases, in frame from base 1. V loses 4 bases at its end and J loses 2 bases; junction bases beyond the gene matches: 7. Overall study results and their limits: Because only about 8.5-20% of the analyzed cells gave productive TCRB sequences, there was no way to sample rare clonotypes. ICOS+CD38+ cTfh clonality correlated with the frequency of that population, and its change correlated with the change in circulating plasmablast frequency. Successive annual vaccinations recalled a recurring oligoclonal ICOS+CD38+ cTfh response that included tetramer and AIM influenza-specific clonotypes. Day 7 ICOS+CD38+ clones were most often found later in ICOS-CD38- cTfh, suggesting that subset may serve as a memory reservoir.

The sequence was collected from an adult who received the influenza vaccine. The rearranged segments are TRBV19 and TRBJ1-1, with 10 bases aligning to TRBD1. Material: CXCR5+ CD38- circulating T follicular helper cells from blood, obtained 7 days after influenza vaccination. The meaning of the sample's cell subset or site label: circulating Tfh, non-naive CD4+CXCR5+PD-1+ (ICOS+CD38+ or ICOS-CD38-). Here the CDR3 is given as CASSTETGGVNTEAFF. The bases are TGTGCCAGTAGTACCGAGACAGGGGGCGTTAACACTGAAGCTTTCTTT.